Sequencing of this T cell receptor beta chain was carried out in a study of blood T cell repertoires in COVID-19 (dated by TCRdb to the early 2020s). The study in broad terms: The collaborator samples originated in the United States, Italy and Spain and spanned the acute and convalescent phases of COVID-19. The material from the prospective study consisted of cDNA or gDNA derived from T cells, B-cell-depleted T cells, or PBMCs. The dataset comprised deeply sampled blood TCRbeta repertoires from subjects exposed to, actively infected with, or recovered from COVID-19. The repertoires were made available in a free public database intended to serve as a resource for research on the immune response to SARS-CoV-2. The samples were drawn from two sources: the first 160 participants of the ongoing ImmuneRACE study, and fewer than 1,500 subjects contributed by 6 global collaborators. A de-identified subject ID, COVID-19 status, age in years and sex were almost always included in the sample metadata. HLA class I and class II types, where available, came from metadata supplied by the sample provider rather than from assay-based typing. Paper-wide results and their limitations: The quantity of clinical and demographic metadata differed by source and by participant and was supplied without curation.

Whole blood was collected in K2EDTA tubes by collaborating institutions according to the institutions' own protocols. For TCRbeta analysis, collaborator samples were shipped as frozen whole blood, as isolated PBMCs, or as DNA extracted from either sample type. On this clone itself: Its specific antigen is unknown. Base qualities were left out, and no much larger clone turns up one base away.

CDR1 and CDR2 are drawn from the germline V gene: SGHRS, YFSETQ. The CDR3 holds 15 amino acids from the cysteine to the phenylalanine. This entry keeps only the CDR3 DNA: 45 bases, framed from base 1. The V and J ends are trimmed by 4 bases and 0 bases, leaving 12 bases between them. TCRbeta CDR3 regions were amplified from genomic DNA using the immunoSEQ Assay, a bias-controlled multiplex PCR. The original pipeline was this. The number of nucleated cells in each sample was estimated by amplification of reference gene primers within the assay. Sequence reads were collapsed and filtered to measure the absolute abundance of every unique TCRbeta CDR3 rearrangement. Productive Simpson clonality was computed per sample as the square root of Simpson's diversity index over productive rearrangements. The clones in this table, taken by TCRdb from immuneACCESS, are in-frame only. Not every clone is retained; where verified, under half of the shortfall comes from an unresolved V gene, and the cause of the rest is unknown. V and J calls and clone size come straight from that table; D and trimming were deduced from the DNA. The sample table holds around 140,000 clones, of which around 90% were seen once. The leading ten clones occupy more than 9% of the sample.

In this chain, TRBV5-1 is recombined with TRBJ2-3, with no reliable assignment of the D segment. Sequences were obtained from peripheral blood. This TCR was sampled from a man aged 60-69 years with active or convalescent COVID-19. The DNA sequence is as follows: TGCGCCAGCAGCAACAGCACCCTTAGCACAGATACGCAGTATTTT. Its protein product is CASSNSTLSTDTQYF.